These 30 T cell receptor beta chains originate from one sample sequenced in a study of quantifying T cell responses using KT2 cells. Study information: TCR alpha and beta constant-region primers primed reverse transcription of RNA.

An oligo carrying a UMI was ligated to the cDNA 3' end. An equimolar mix of RC1.1 and RC1.2 primed the beta chain across TRBC1 and TRBC2. TCRdb fed the UMI-ligation and nested PCR reads into MiXCR, producing one record per CDR3 protein. This table holds about 33,000 distinct CDR3 sequences, under 13% found once. Specimen: PBMCs spiked with cells of the T cell clone KT2. The source is a human donor.

This clonotype has just a few counts. The chain couples TRBV7-9 to TRBJ2-1; 9 bases agree with TRBD2. Per the germline V gene, CDR1 is SEHNR and CDR2 is FQNEAQ (reference sequence). Trimming cost V 5 bases and J 4 bases; bases outside gene matches: 9. The CDR3 sequence is 16 residues long. The CDR3 sequence is CASSPNSGGLYNEQFF. The CDR3, as DNA: TGTGCCAGCAGCCCCAATAGCGGGGGACTATACAATGAGCAGTTCTTC.

Concerning this clonotype itself: It may be a read error: a sequence one base away is much more abundant. The chain is built from TRBV2 and TRBJ1-1; 9 nucleotides match TRBD1. V was clipped by 6 bases and J by 4 bases; unmatched bases: 3. This CDR3 comprises 13 residues. From germline, CDR1 is SNHLY and CDR2 FYNNEI. In DNA, the CDR3 is TGTGCCAGCAGAGGGACAGGGTTCACTGAAGCTTTCTTT. Amino acids: CASRGTGFTEAFF. Full variable domain (missing parts from reference TRBV2 and TRBJ1-1): EPEVTQTPSHQVTQMGQEVILRCVPISNHLYFYWYRQILGQKVEFLVSFYNNEISEKSEIFDDQFSVERPDGSNFTLKIRSTKLEDSAMYFCASRGTGFTEAFFGQGTRLTVV.

The chain has TRBV3-1 and TRBJ1-6, with D perhaps TRBD1 (6 bases). CDR1 is LGHDT and CDR2 is YNNKEL in the germline V gene (reference sequence). V lost 6 bases and J 10 bases, leaving 16 bases between the germline ends. CDR3 length: 14 residues. CDR3 protein: CASRKQGGESPLHF. The CDR3 nucleotides are TGTGCCAGCAGAAAACAGGGTGGAGAGTCACCCCTCCACTTT.

This chain connects TRBV20-1 to TRBJ2-3; TRBD1 aligns across 9 bases. The CDR3 consists of 13 residues. Germline trimming cut 6 bases from V and 1 base from J; bases unmatched to any gene: 2. The germline CDR1 and CDR2 sequences are DFQATT and SNEGSKA (reference sequence). Written as DNA, the CDR3 is TGCAGTGCGTGGACAGGGGGCACAGATACGCAGTATTTT. This codes for CSAWTGGTDTQYF.

This chain links TRBV7-9 with TRBJ2-5; 7 bases fit TRBD2. Trimming cost V 5 bases and J 1 base; bases outside gene matches: 16. Germline V gene sequence: CDR1 SEHNR, CDR2 FQNEAQ (reference sequence). The CDR3 loop spans 18 amino acids. Here the CDR3 reads CASSTTLRDYSPQETQYF. CDR3 coding DNA: TGTGCCAGCAGCACAACCCTTCGGGACTACAGCCCCCAAGAGACCCAGTACTTC.

This clonotype was recorded at least ten times. The rearrangement links TRBV7-2 to TRBJ1-4, with 10 bases lining up with TRBD1. J lost 8 bases, V lost 5 bases, and 5 bases had no gene match. The CDR3 runs 14 residues. Germline CDR1 is SGHTA and CDR2 is FQGNSA. The CDR3 region is CASSPDRGHEKLFF. The CDR3 DNA reads TGTGCCAGCAGCCCCGACAGGGGGCACGAAAAACTGTTTTTT. Using reference TRBV7-2 and TRBJ1-4 for the parts outside the CDR3, the full variable domain is GAGVSQSPSNKVTEKGKDVELRCDPISGHTALYWYRQSLGQGLEFLIYFQGNSAPDKSGLPSDRFSAERTGGSVSTLTIQRTQQEDSAVYLCASSPDRGHEKLFFGSGTQLSVL.

This clonotype showed up many times. This chain connects TRBV12-3 or TRBV12-4 to TRBJ1-2; D gene ambiguous. Trimming shortened V by 6 bases and J by 3 bases, and 11 bases separated the two germline ends. The CDR3 consists of 13 residues. The chain's CDR3 is CASSHGYDYGYTF. DNA of the CDR3: TGTGCCAGCAGCCACGGATACGACTATGGCTACACCTTC.

In its sample, this clonotype was seen a few times. This chain links TRBV30 with TRBJ2-7; D uncertain. The length of the CDR3 is 13 residues. Germline V gene sequence: CDR1 GTSNPN, CDR2 SVGIG (reference sequence). The V end was cut by 3 bases, the J end by 4 bases, with 13 bases between. The CDR3 is CAWRKGGVYEQYF. CDR3 in DNA: TGTGCCTGGAGAAAAGGTGGGGTATACGAGCAGTACTTC.

This clonotype has ten or more counts. The V call is TRBV7-8, the J call TRBJ2-1, with 10 nucleotides matching TRBD1. The CDR3 runs 14 residues. CDR1 SGHVS and CDR2 FQNEAQ come from the germline V gene. V was pared by 3 bases and J by 12 bases, with 8 bases of the junction left unmatched. The CDR3 sequence: CASSFRDRGTVQFF. CDR3 bases: TGTGCCAGCAGCTTTCGGGACAGGGGAACGGTGCAGTTCTTC. Variable domain in full (rest from reference TRBV7-8 and TRBJ2-1): GAGVSQSPRYKVAKRGQDVALRCDPISGHVSLFWYQQALGQGPEFLTYFQNEAQLDKSGLPSDRFFAERPEGSVSTLKIQRTQQEDSAVYLCASSFRDRGTVQFFGPGTRLTVL.

This clonotype was counted a few times. The CDR3 sequence: CASTLTGGGSPLHF. In nucleotides, the CDR3 is TGTGCCAGCACCCTAACAGGGGGCGGCTCACCCCTCCACTTT. V gene TRBV6-5 combines with J gene TRBJ1-6; 9 nucleotides align to TRBD1. V shed 7 bases, J shed 10 bases, and the junction held 8 bases outside the gene matches. The CDR3 consists of 14 residues. Germline values: CDR1 MNHEY, CDR2 SVGAGI.

This chain connects TRBV14 to TRBJ1-2; tentative D call: TRBD1 (5 bases). This CDR3 region has 15 residues. Germline V gene lookup returns CDR1 SGHDN and CDR2 FVKESK. The V end was cut by 4 bases, the J end by 7 bases, with 19 bases between. The CDR3: CASSPFTGTPVGYTF. In DNA, the CDR3 is TGTGCCAGCAGCCCCTTTACCGGGACCCCTGTTGGCTACACCTTC. Full variable domain (remainder filled in from reference TRBV14 and TRBJ1-2): EAGVTQFPSHSVIEKGQTVTLRCDPISGHDNLYWYRRVMGKEIKFLLHFVKESKQDESGMPNNRFLAERTGGTYSTLKVQPAELEDSGVYFCASSPFTGTPVGYTFGSGTRLTVV.

This sequence joins TRBV10-1 and TRBJ2-2; no definite D call. V lost 5 bases and J 3 bases, leaving 10 bases between the germline ends. Germline CDR1 and CDR2: WNHNN and SYGVQD (reference sequence). CDR3 length: 14 residues. The CDR3 DNA reads TGCGCCAGCAGTCCCTCAGGAGACACCGGGGAGCTGTTTTTT. As protein: CASSPSGDTGELFF.

This clonotype was detected only a few times. This chain connects TRBV20-1 to TRBJ2-5; 10 nucleotides align to TRBD2. Trimming cost V 6 bases and J 2 bases; bases outside gene matches: 9. Germline CDR1 DFQATT, CDR2 SNEGSKA (reference sequence). CDR3 size: 15 residues. The DNA for the CDR3 is TGCAGTGCCCCTAACCTGGGACTAGCGCAAGAGACCCAGTACTTC. Its translation is CSAPNLGLAQETQYF.

This clonotype came up a few times. The chain joins TRBV4-3 to TRBJ2-4, with a weak D call TRBD1 (5 bases). Per the germline V gene, CDR1 is LGHNA and CDR2 is YSLEER. The CDR3 runs to 19 residues. The ends were cut back, 0 bases at V and 1 base at J, with 19 bases in the middle. This CDR3 is CASSQDNLDIATAKNIQYF. CDR3 nucleotides: TGCGCCAGCAGCCAAGATAATTTGGACATTGCCACGGCCAAAAACATTCAGTACTTC.

The chain joins TRBV13 to TRBJ1-6; the D gene is possibly TRBD1 (6 bases). The CDR3 length is 15 residues. The ends were cut back, 0 bases at V and 6 bases at J, with 9 bases in the middle. The V gene's germline CDR1 is PRHDT and CDR2 FYEKMQ (reference sequence). CDR3 bases: TGTGCCAGCAGCTTAGGCAGGGGCGGTAATTCACCCCTCCACTTT. Protein product: CASSLGRGGNSPLHF.

The chain uses TRBV30 and TRBJ2-5; tentatively, D is TRBD1 (6 bases). Looked up from germline, CDR1 is GTSNPN and CDR2 is SVGIG (reference sequence). The CDR3 consists of 17 residues. V lost 0 bases to trimming and J lost 5 bases, with 22 bases between them. The CDR3 nucleotides read TGTGCCTGGAGTGTCCTCGATATGGACAGAATTGGTGAGACCCAGTACTTC. This codes for CAWSVLDMDRIGETQYF. The variable domain in full, with the rest retrieved from reference TRBV30 and TRBJ2-5, is SQTIHQWPATLVQPVGSPLSLECTVEGTSNPNLYWYRQAAGRGLQLLFYSVGIGQISSEVPQNLSASRPQDRQFILSSKKLLLSDSGFYLCAWSVLDMDRIGETQYFGPGTRLLVL.

This clonotype was recorded at least ten times. This chain uses TRBV20-1 with TRBJ2-7; 7 bases match TRBD1. V trimming: 5 bases; J trimming: 0 bases; junction bases outside the gene matches: 4. Germline CDR1 DFQATT, CDR2 SNEGSKA (reference sequence). The CDR3 sequence is 13 residues long. The CDR3 reads CSALRGNSYEQYF. The CDR3, as DNA: TGCAGTGCTCTCAGGGGGAACTCCTACGAGCAGTACTTC.

This clonotype was seen ten or more times. This rearrangement joins TRBV18 to TRBJ1-3; 7 positions match TRBD1. Trimming removed 3 bases from V and 7 bases from J; junction bases left unmatched: 6. Germline V gene data show CDR1 as KGHSH and CDR2 as LQKENI. The CDR3 extends over 14 amino acids. The CDR3 protein is CASSPRGGTNTIYF. CDR3 bases: TGTGCCAGCTCACCTCGAGGGGGCACGAACACCATATATTTT. The full variable domain, its missing parts supplied by reference TRBV18 and TRBJ1-3, is NAGVMQNPRHLVRRRGQEARLRCSPMKGHSHVYWYRQLPEEGLKFMVYLQKENIIDESGMPKERFSAEFPKEGPSILRIQQVVRGDSAAYFCASSPRGGTNTIYFGEGSWLTVV.

This clonotype was picked up a small number of times. The chain carries TRBV2 and TRBJ1-5; 8 bases line up with TRBD1. The V gene end was trimmed by 5 bases and the J gene end by 4 bases; junction bases not matched to a gene: 7. Germline CDR1 is SNHLY and CDR2 is FYNNEI. The CDR3 extends over 15 amino acids. Here the CDR3 reads CASSRTGIFNQPQHF. CDR3 coding DNA: TGTGCCAGCAGTAGGACAGGGATCTTTAATCAGCCCCAGCATTTT. Supplemented by reference TRBV2 and TRBJ1-5, the full variable domain reads EPEVTQTPSHQVTQMGQEVILRCVPISNHLYFYWYRQILGQKVEFLVSFYNNEISEKSEIFDDQFSVERPDGSNFTLKIRSTKLEDSAMYFCASSRTGIFNQPQHFGDGTRLSIL.

For this clonotype: A read error is likely, as this CDR3 ends without the conserved phenylalanine or tryptophan. This chain joins TRBV7-9 and TRBJ2-2; D is ambiguous. This CDR3 has 17 amino acids. Germline assignment: CDR1 SEHNR and CDR2 FQNEAQ (reference sequence). Trimming removed 5 bases at V and 1 base at J, with 17 bases between. The CDR3 spells CASSHPNRPENTGELFL. Here the CDR3 DNA reads TGTGCCAGCAGCCATCCCAACCGACCGGAGAACACCGGGGAGCTGTTTCTT.

This clonotype was picked up many times. The gene calls are TRBV7-2 and TRBJ2-3; D could derive from TRBD1 or TRBD2 (6 bases each). Trimming stripped 1 base from V and 2 bases from J, with 13 bases between. This CDR3 is 16 amino acids long. CDR1 SGHTA and CDR2 FQGNSA come from the germline V gene. The CDR3 nucleotides read TGTGCCAGCAGCTTAGGGGGGGCGCGATCCACAGATACGCAGTATTTT. Encoded protein: CASSLGGARSTDTQYF.

This clonotype was counted a few times. The chain carries TRBV2 and TRBJ2-2, with TRBD1 identical over 7 bases. Germline lookup yields CDR1 SNHLY and CDR2 FYNNEI. The ends lost 2 bases at V and 6 bases at J; junction bases unmatched: 6. The CDR3 is made up of 15 amino acids. The CDR3 sequence is CASSESTGFAGELFF. CDR3 nucleotide sequence: TGTGCCAGCAGTGAATCGACAGGGTTCGCCGGGGAGCTGTTTTTT.

A remark on this clonotype: Given a much more abundant clone one base away, this may be a read error. The chain uses TRBV5-6 and TRBJ2-7; D not certain. The ends were cut back, 3 bases at V and 1 base at J, with 11 bases in the middle. The CDR3 spans 14 residues. The germline CDR1 and CDR2 sequences are SGHDT and YYEEEE. The CDR3 sequence is CASSSPSRSYEQYF. CDR3 DNA: TGTGCCAGCAGCTCACCCTCCAGGTCCTACGAGCAGTACTTC. Supplemented by reference TRBV5-6 and TRBJ2-7, the full variable domain reads DAGVTQSPTHLIKTRGQQVTLRCSPKSGHDTVSWYQQALGQGPQFIFQYYEEEERQRGNFPDRFSGHQFPNYSSELNVNALLLGDSALYLCASSSPSRSYEQYFGPGTRLTVT.

The genes are TRBV27 and TRBJ2-1; D unresolved. The CDR3 is made up of 12 amino acids. V was pared by 8 bases and J by 4 bases, with 9 bases between. Germline V lookup: CDR1 MNHEY, CDR2 SMNVEV (reference sequence). DNA for the CDR3: TGTGCCAGCTCCTCCGGGTACAATGAGCAGTTCTTC. Translating it yields CASSSGYNEQFF.

Here the CDR3 DNA reads TGTGCCAGCAGTGAAAAGGCAGGTTCCTACAATGAGCAGTTCTTC. It specifies CASSEKAGSYNEQFF. The rearrangement uses TRBV2 and TRBJ2-1; no definite D call. The germline V and J ends were trimmed by 2 bases and 1 base, with 9 bases remaining between them. This CDR3 comprises 15 residues. Germline values: CDR1 SNHLY, CDR2 FYNNEI.

The sample holds a few counts of this clonotype. The CDR3 reads CASSEGTSGSNEQFF. DNA of the CDR3: TGCGCCAGCAGCGAGGGGACTAGCGGGTCCAATGAGCAGTTCTTC. The chain couples TRBV5-1 to TRBJ2-1; TRBD2 matches 12 bases. V lost 4 bases to trimming and J lost 6 bases; unmatched junction nucleotides: 5. Per germline, CDR1 SGHRS and CDR2 YFSETQ. The CDR3 length is 15 residues.

This clonotype was seen many times. The chain employs TRBV6-6 and TRBJ1-1; 7 nucleotides match TRBD1. The germline CDR1 and CDR2 sequences are MNHNY and SVGAGI (reference sequence). V dropped 8 bases and J dropped 1; count of bases not matched to a gene: 4. The CDR3 loop spans 13 amino acids. The DNA of the CDR3 is TGTGCCAGCGGGGGGACAGCGAACACTGAAGCTTTCTTT. It translates to CASGGTANTEAFF.

This clonotype has just a few counts. This chain links TRBV3-1 with TRBJ2-7; 10 nucleotides align to TRBD1. CDR1 is LGHDT and CDR2 is YNNKEL in the germline V gene (reference sequence). This CDR3 comprises 14 residues. V was clipped by 4 bases and J by 3 bases; unmatched bases: 3. The CDR3 protein is CASSPGQGNYEQYF. CDR3 coding DNA: TGTGCCAGCAGCCCGGGACAGGGGAACTACGAGCAGTACTTC.

This chain connects TRBV12-3 or TRBV12-4 to TRBJ2-1; 10 bases agree with TRBD2. The CDR3 is made up of 15 amino acids. The V segment lost 2 bases and the J segment 8 bases; nucleotides outside the gene matches: 6. The CDR3 loop reads CASSLSSGGAYEQFF. In DNA, the CDR3 is TGTGCCAGCAGTTTATCCAGCGGGGGGGCCTATGAGCAGTTCTTC.

This clonotype was counted ten times or more. The chain joins TRBV14 to TRBJ1-6; possibly TRBD1 for D (5 bases). This CDR3 comprises 14 residues. V shed 1 base and J shed 7 bases, with 8 bases lying between them. Germline CDR1 SGHDN, CDR2 FVKESK. CDR3 amino acids: CASSQGRENSPLHF. The CDR3 coding sequence is TGTGCCAGCAGCCAAGGCAGGGAAAATTCACCCCTCCACTTT.